The 13 T cell receptor beta chains in this list originate from one sample, sequenced in a study of blood T cell repertoires in COVID-19. The protocol was immunoSEQ multiplex PCR, while the TCRdb copy is restricted to in-frame clones and leaves out a portion. The data show some 150,000 clones, 81% seen once. The sample taken for sequencing was peripheral blood. The source is a woman in her sixties with active or convalescent COVID-19.

This chain links TRBV9 with TRBJ2-7; TRBD1 might be the D (5 bases). The CDR3 has 13 amino acids. Trimming took 0 bases from V and 1 from J, leaving 5 bases between them. CDR1 is SGDLS and CDR2 is YYNGEE in the germline V gene. CDR3 sequence reads: CASSVEGSYEQYF. The CDR3 region has the DNA TGTGCCAGCAGCGTAGAGGGGTCCTACGAGCAGTACTTC.

The table lists this clone with a few counts. As DNA, the CDR3 is TGTGCCAGCAGCTTTTACGGGACAGCCAATTTGAACACTGAAGCTTTCTTT. The encoded protein is CASSFYGTANLNTEAFF. V usage is TRBV5-8 and J usage is TRBJ1-1; 7 nucleotides agree with TRBD1. Germline CDR1 and CDR2: SGHTS and YDEGEE. The CDR3 sequence is 17 residues long. Losses at the gene ends were 2 bases for V and 0 bases for J; bases not matched to a gene: 10.

The J gene is TRBJ1-4, the V gene TRBV18, with a weak D call TRBD1 (5 bases). V lost 4 bases, J lost 5 bases, and 8 bases lay in between. The CDR3 extends over 13 amino acids. Germline V gene lookup returns CDR1 KGHSH and CDR2 LQKENI. DNA of the CDR3: TGTGCCAGCTCACAGGGGCAGAATGAAAAACTGTTTTTT. Amino acids: CASSQGQNEKLFF. The full variable domain, rest sourced from reference TRBV18 and TRBJ1-4, is NAGVMQNPRHLVRRRGQEARLRCSPMKGHSHVYWYRQLPEEGLKFMVYLQKENIIDESGMPKERFSAEFPKEGPSILRIQQVVRGDSAAYFCASSQGQNEKLFFGSGTQLSVL.

The V call is TRBV9, the J call TRBJ2-3; TRBD2 aligns across 8 bases. V was pared by 2 bases and J by 4 bases, with 3 bases of the junction left unmatched. This CDR3 contains 14 residues. CDR1 is SGDLS and CDR2 is YYNGEE in the germline V gene. This CDR3 reads CASSVQAGADTQYF. The DNA of the CDR3 is TGTGCCAGCAGCGTTCAAGCGGGAGCAGATACGCAGTATTTT.

In DNA form, the CDR3 reads TGCGCCAGCAGCTTGGGTCTCCAGGGGAGCTATGGCTACACCTTC. Protein product: CASSLGLQGSYGYTF. The chain recombines TRBV5-1 with TRBJ1-2, with D perhaps TRBD1 (6 bases). From germline, CDR1 is SGHRS and CDR2 YFSETQ. CDR3 length equals 15 residues. Trimming took 0 bases from V and 4 from J, leaving 13 bases between them.

The chain combines TRBV7-3 with TRBJ2-1; D is possibly TRBD2 (7 bases). V lost 8 bases and J lost 5, with 16 bases in between. The CDR3 covers 14 residues. The V gene's germline CDR1 is SGHTA and CDR2 FQGTGA. The CDR3 DNA reads TGTGCCAGCGGAATGGGAGGGGGGAACAATGAGCAGTTCTTC. It translates to CASGMGGGNNEQFF. The entire variable domain, with the rest obtained from reference TRBV7-3 and TRBJ2-1, is as follows: GAGVSQTPSNKVTEKGKYVELRCDPISGHTALYWYRQSLGQGPEFLIYFQGTGAADDSGLPNDRFFAVRPEGSVSTLKIQRTERGDSAVYLCASGMGGGNNEQFFGPGTRLTVL.

The chain has TRBV15 and TRBJ1-6; D unresolved. The CDR3 length is 16 residues. V dropped 0 bases and J dropped 4 bases, with 10 bases sitting between them. The V gene's germline CDR1 is LNHNV and CDR2 YYDKDF (reference sequence). In DNA form, the CDR3 reads TGTGCCACCAGCAGAGATAGAGGGTCGTATAATTCACCCCTCCACTTT. It is translated as CATSRDRGSYNSPLHF.

The chain carries TRBV2 and TRBJ1-5, with D tentatively TRBD1 (6 bases). Per the germline V gene, CDR1 is SNHLY and CDR2 is FYNNEI. Trimming removed 0 bases at V and 3 bases at J, with 9 bases between. The length of the CDR3 is 15 residues. The CDR3 nucleotides are TGTGCCAGCAGTGAAGCGGACAGTTTCAATCAGCCCCAGCATTTT. Amino acids: CASSEADSFNQPQHF.

The chain carries TRBV20-1 and TRBJ2-7; D may be TRBD2 (6 bases). This CDR3 spans 14 amino acids. V was trimmed by 3 bases and J by 2 bases, leaving 14 bases between them. Germline V gene sequence: CDR1 DFQATT, CDR2 SNEGSKA (reference sequence). CDR3: CSASSGGAAYEQYV. The CDR3 DNA reads TGCAGTGCTAGTTCTGGCGGGGCCGCCTACGAGCAGTACGTC.

The chain is built from TRBV7-2 and TRBJ2-1; tentative D call: TRBD2 (6 bases). From germline, CDR1 is SGHTA and CDR2 FQGNSA. The V end was cut by 3 bases, the J end by 6 bases, with 15 bases between. The CDR3 has 15 amino acids. CDR3 DNA: TGTGCCAGCAGCTTTAGCGGTTCCCGGGCCAATGAGCAGTTCTTC. Translated, it gives CASSFSGSRANEQFF. Looking up the rest from reference TRBV7-2 and TRBJ2-1 gives the full variable domain: GAGVSQSPSNKVTEKGKDVELRCDPISGHTALYWYRQSLGQGLEFLIYFQGNSAPDKSGLPSDRFSAERTGGSVSTLTIQRTQQEDSAVYLCASSFSGSRANEQFFGPGTRLTVL.

The chain joins TRBV2 to TRBJ2-2; TRBD1 is a possible D gene (6 bases). This CDR3 region has 14 residues. Germline CDR1 is SNHLY and CDR2 is FYNNEI. The ends were cut back, 5 bases at V and 4 bases at J, with 11 bases in the middle. In DNA, the CDR3 is TGTGCCAGCAGTTTACAGGGACCCACCGGGGAGCTGTTTTTT. Its translation is CASSLQGPTGELFF.

CDR3 coding DNA: TGTGCCAGCAGCCAACCAGGAATTTCCCCGACCAAAAACATTCAGTACTTC. Protein sequence: CASSQPGISPTKNIQYF. This chain connects TRBV4-2 to TRBJ2-4; unclear D gene. From germline, CDR1 is LGHNA and CDR2 YNFKEQ. CDR3 length: 17 residues. Trimming took off 2 bases at V and 2 bases at J, with 16 bases between the two ends.

The V and J genes are TRBV5-6 and TRBJ2-3; the D gene is possibly TRBD2 (5 bases). The CDR3 contains 14 residues. Trimming took off 4 bases at V and 6 bases at J, with 15 bases between the two ends. CDR1 and CDR2 (germline): SGHDT, YYEEEE. CDR3 nucleotide sequence: TGTGCCAGCAGCGCGCGCGGGCCCTGGGATACGCAGTATTTT. This gives the protein CASSARGPWDTQYF.